Listed below are T cell receptor beta chains from one sample, sequenced in a study of blood T cell repertoires in COVID-19. Clones were read by immunoSEQ multiplex PCR, and TCRdb kept only the in-frame ones, dropping some. This sample has about 140,000 clones, with 75% to 80% found just once. Sequenced: PBMCs or T cells enriched from blood (not recorded which). Receptors originate from a woman between 45 and 65 years old who had recovered from COVID-19. The CDR3 runs from the conserved cysteine through the conserved F or W. The order of the fields is D gene, clone size, J gene, V gene, CDR3 DNA, CDR3 protein. A D gene is named only where the DNA matches it firmly. Clone sizes are given selectively: once, few, many, or a class where the clone is expanded.

TRBD2	.	TRBJ2-5	TRBV29-1	TGCAGCGTTGACAGCGGGAGTGTGGAGACCCAGTACTTC	CSVDSGSVETQYF
TRBD2	few	TRBJ2-5	TRBV4-2	TGTGCCAGCAGCCAAGATCCGATGATAGCGGGGGGACGAGAGACCCAGTACTTC	CASSQDPMIAGGRETQYF
TRBD1	once	TRBJ1-4	TRBV7-9	TGTGCCAGCAGCTGGGGGGACAGGGAAATTGAAAAACTGTTTTTT	CASSWGDREIEKLFF
TRBD1	.	TRBJ1-3	TRBV11-2	TGTGCCAGCAGCTTAGGTTGGACAGGGCCCTCTGGAAACACCATATATTTT	CASSLGWTGPSGNTIYF
.	.	TRBJ1-4	TRBV19	TGTGCCAGTAGTAGGGGGGGGACACGAACACGCGAAAAACTGTTTTTT	CASSRGGTRTREKLFF
.	.	TRBJ2-1	TRBV7-3	TGTGCCAGCAGCCGGTGGGGGGACAATGAGCAGTTCTTC	CASSRWGDNEQFF
.	few	TRBJ1-5	TRBV12-5	TGTGCTAGTGGTTTGGGACTCCCCAATCAGCCCCAGCATTTT	CASGLGLPNQPQHF
TRBD1	.	TRBJ2-2	TRBV11-1	TGTGCCAGCAGCCGACAGGGCTTTAGCGGGGAGCTGTTTTTT	CASSRQGFSGELFF
.	.	TRBJ1-1	TRBV19	TGTGCCAGTAGTATAGCTGCGGTCACTGAAGCTTTCTTT	CASSIAAVTEAFF
TRBD2	.	TRBJ2-1	TRBV9	TGTGCCAGCAGCGGAACCCCAGCGGGGGGATACAATGAGCAGTTCTTC	CASSGTPAGGYNEQFF
.	.	TRBJ1-4	TRBV27	TGTGCCAGCAGCCCCCGTCCTGCAACTAATGAAAAACTGTTTTTT	CASSPRPATNEKLFF
.	.	TRBJ1-5	TRBV2	TGTGCCAGCAGTGACCCAACCTTTAGAAGGCCCCAGCATTTT	CASSDPTFRRPQHF
TRBD1	.	TRBJ1-2	TRBV25-1	TGTGCCAGCAGTGAGACAGGGGGAAGGGATGGCTACACCTTC	CASSETGGRDGYTF
TRBD2	.	TRBJ2-1	TRBV7-2	TGTGCCAGCACTCCTGATACTAGCGGTCTGTACAATGAGCAGTTCTTC	CASTPDTSGLYNEQFF
.	.	TRBJ1-2	TRBV6-2/TRBV6-3	TGTGCCAGCAGCACACCCTCAGGCTATGGCTACACCTTC	CASSTPSGYGYTF
.	.	TRBJ2-5	TRBV9	TGTGCCAGCAGCGACGGAGGGAGTCTCCAAGAGACCCAGTACTTC	CASSDGGSLQETQYF
TRBD1	.	TRBJ1-1	TRBV5-1	TGCGCCAGCAGCCGGGGACAGCCCAGCGAAGCTTTCTTT	CASSRGQPSEAFF
.	.	TRBJ2-2	TRBV6-5	TGTGCCAGCAGAGCAGGGTTGACCGGGGAGCTGTTTTTT	CASRAGLTGELFF
.	.	TRBJ2-2	TRBV11-3	TGTGCCAGCAGCTTAGCAGGGTACCCAGCCGGGGAGCTGTTTTTT	CASSLAGYPAGELFF
TRBD1	few	TRBJ1-4	TRBV11-2	TGTGCCAGCAGCCGAGGCTGGGACAGGCAATTTTTT	CASSRGWDRQFF
.	.	TRBJ1-6	TRBV3-1/TRBV3-2	TGTGCCAGCAGCCATCCCTCTCCCTCCCCCCTCCACTTT	CASSHPSPSPLHF
.	.	TRBJ1-2	TRBV7-8	TGTGCCAGCAGCTCCTCGGGCTATGGCTACACCTTC	CASSSSGYGYTF
TRBD1	once	TRBJ1-5	TRBV10-1	TGCGCCAGCAGTGAGTGGGACAGCGCACAGACCAGCAATCAGCCCCAGCATTTT	CASSEWDSAQTSNQPQHF
.	.	TRBJ2-3	TRBV10-1	TGCGCCAGCAGTGAGGGCACGGGAGTGGGCACAGATACGCAGTATTTT	CASSEGTGVGTDTQYF
TRBD1	.	TRBJ2-3	TRBV11-2	TGTGCCAGCAGCCTGACAGGGGCGCGCACAGATACGCAGTATTTT	CASSLTGARTDTQYF
TRBD2	.	TRBJ2-3	TRBV19	TGTGCCAGTAGTATCTGGACTAGCGGGAGCGACGATACGCAGTATTTT	CASSIWTSGSDDTQYF
TRBD1	.	TRBJ1-6	TRBV6-6	TGTGCCAGCAGTCGATCCTGGGACAGGGTCAATTCACCCCTCCACTTT	CASSRSWDRVNSPLHF
.	.	TRBJ1-3	TRBV7-9	TGTGCCAGCAGCGCCAGGGTTGGCTCTGGAAACACCATATATTTT	CASSARVGSGNTIYF